These 20 T cell receptor beta chains were sequenced from one sample in a study of cytomegalovirus exposure and HLA in healthy donors. The PCR was carried out with 60 Vbeta primers and 13 Jbeta primers. TCRdb keeps only in-frame clones here, not all; method: immunoSEQ multiplex PCR. The table has 180,000 or so clones, roughly 80% seen once. The sample comprised PBMCs. Every receptor here comes from a woman aged 18 to 35 in good health and CMV-seronegative.

The gene calls are TRBV5-1 and TRBJ2-5; D not certain. This CDR3 spans 13 amino acids. CDR1 and CDR2 from the germline V gene are SGHRS and YFSETQ. Trimming cost V 2 bases and J 4 bases, with 9 bases left between them. CDR3 DNA: TGCGCCAGCAGCTTTTCCCCGCGAGAGACCCAGTACTTC. Translated: CASSFSPRETQYF. Using reference TRBV5-1 and TRBJ2-5 for the parts outside the CDR3, the full variable domain is KAGVTQTPRYLIKTRGQQVTLSCSPISGHRSVSWYQQTPGQGLQFLFEYFSETQRNKGNFPGRFSGRQFSNSRSEMNVSTLELGDSALYLCASSFSPRETQYFGPGTRLLVL.

This clone is a singleton in its sample. The gene calls are TRBV13 and TRBJ1-5, with 7 bases aligning to TRBD1. The length of the CDR3 is 12 residues. V dropped 0 bases and J dropped 16; count of bases not matched to a gene: 6. Germline loops: CDR1 PRHDT, CDR2 FYEKMQ (reference sequence). CDR3 coding DNA: TGTGCCAGCAGCTTAGGCCGGGACAGCCGACATTTT. Encoded protein: CASSLGRDSRHF.

V gene TRBV15 combines with J gene TRBJ2-6, with D possibly TRBD2 on 7 matching bases. Germline V gene lookup returns CDR1 LNHNV and CDR2 YYDKDF (reference sequence). V lost 4 bases, J lost 2 bases, and 12 bases lay in between. The CDR3 length is 16 residues. CDR3 amino acids: CATSNPGGPGANVLTF. In DNA, the CDR3 is TGTGCCACCAGCAACCCCGGGGGGCCTGGGGCCAACGTCCTGACTTTC.

V is TRBV9 and J is TRBJ2-1; D is perhaps TRBD2 (6 bases). CDR1 and CDR2 from the germline V gene are SGDLS and YYNGEE. Trimming took off 2 bases at V and 4 bases at J, with 25 bases between the two ends. There are 19 residues in the CDR3. In DNA form, the CDR3 reads TGTGCCAGCAGCGTCCTGCCATCCGGGACTCCCAGAACATACAATGAGCAGTTCTTC. Its translation is CASSVLPSGTPRTYNEQFF.

The V and J genes are TRBV6-5 and TRBJ1-4; 7 bases align to TRBD1. The germline CDR1 and CDR2 sequences are MNHEY and SVGAGI. The CDR3 covers 15 residues. Germline trimming cut 4 bases from V and 0 bases from J; bases unmatched to any gene: 2. Here the CDR3 reads CASSSDRSTNEKLFF. The CDR3 DNA reads as TGTGCCAGCAGTTCGGACAGGTCAACTAATGAAAAACTGTTTTTT.

V is TRBV10-3 and J is TRBJ2-1, with TRBD2 matching over 10 bases. The CDR3 loop spans 16 amino acids. With 0 bases clipped from V and 6 bases from J, the junction kept 5 bases outside the gene matches. CDR1 is ENHRY, CDR2 SYGVKD, per germline. In DNA, the CDR3 is TGTGCCATCAGTGAGTCAGGGACTAGCGACCGCAATGAGCAGTTCTTC. It codes for CAISESGTSDRNEQFF.

J is TRBJ1-1 and V is TRBV19; perhaps TRBD1 as D (5 bases). Trimming shortened V by 4 bases and J by 2 bases, and 17 bases separated the two germline ends. Germline V lookup: CDR1 LNHDA, CDR2 SQIVND (reference sequence). The CDR3 is 16 amino acids. The CDR3 region has the DNA TGTGCCAGTAGTAGGGGATGGGGCCCTCTCAACACTGAAGCTTTCTTT. The encoded protein is CASSRGWGPLNTEAFF.

The chain joins TRBV6-1 to TRBJ2-1, with D tentatively TRBD2 (6 bases). CDR1 is MNHNS, CDR2 SASEGT, per germline. Between the trimmed V and J ends, which lost 7 bases and 0 bases, there was a span of 10 bases. This CDR3 has 14 amino acids. CDR3 protein: CASKRAGSYNEQFF. The CDR3 DNA is TGTGCCAGCAAGCGGGCCGGCTCCTACAATGAGCAGTTCTTC.

The chain recombines TRBV2 with TRBJ1-2; 9 nucleotides match TRBD1. CDR3 length: 16 amino acids. CDR1 and CDR2 from the germline V gene are SNHLY and FYNNEI. V gave up 4 bases and J gave up 4 bases; unmatched junction bases: 10. As DNA, the CDR3 is TGTGCCAGCAGTGTAGACAGGGGGGCTTACAGCTATGGCTACACCTTC. Amino acid sequence: CASSVDRGAYSYGYTF.

This clone was seen only once. The J gene is TRBJ2-3, the V gene TRBV28, with D possibly being TRBD2 (5 bases). CDR3 length: 14 residues. CDR1 is MDHEN and CDR2 is SYDVKM in the germline V gene. V gave up 2 bases and J gave up 2 bases, with 8 bases separating them. The CDR3 reads CASSLHGNTDTQYF. The DNA of the CDR3 is TGTGCCAGCAGTTTACACGGGAACACAGATACGCAGTATTTT.

This clone was seen a few times. This chain links TRBV11-2 with TRBJ2-1; a weak D match, TRBD2 (7 bases). Germline CDR1 reads SGHAT; CDR2 reads FQNNGV. CDR3 length: 19 residues. Trimming left V 1 base short and J 6 bases short, with 25 bases between. CDR3: CASSLGGGAEGGVSNEQFF. In DNA form, the CDR3 reads TGTGCCAGCAGCTTAGGAGGTGGTGCGGAGGGGGGGGTAAGCAATGAGCAGTTCTTC.

Worth noting for this clone: A junction boundary mismatches the germline segment, possibly from a read error. The chain recombines TRBV4-1 with TRBJ2-2, with 8 bases identical to TRBD2. CDR3 length: 19 amino acids. Germline V CDR1 and CDR2: MGHRA, YSYEKL. The CDR3 DNA reads TGCGCCAGCAGCGAAGACCGCCTACTAGCGGCCACGGGGACCGGGGAGCTGTTTTTT. The encoded protein is CASSEDRLLAATGTGELFF.

This clone has just one count. This chain joins TRBV5-1 and TRBJ2-5; 7 nucleotides agree with TRBD1. Trimming took 0 bases from V and 2 from J; bases not matched to a gene: 1. The CDR3 extends over 14 amino acids. Germline CDR1 is SGHRS and CDR2 is YFSETQ. The CDR3 protein is CASSLAGQQETQYF. The CDR3 nucleotides are TGCGCCAGCAGCTTGGCGGGACAGCAAGAGACCCAGTACTTC.

This clone appeared a few times. The chain uses TRBV9 and TRBJ1-2; D perhaps matches TRBD1 (5 bases). The CDR3 loop spans 13 amino acids. Germline V gene lookup returns CDR1 SGDLS and CDR2 YYNGEE. The V end was cut by 0 bases, the J end by 8 bases, with 11 bases between. The CDR3 DNA sequence: TGTGCCAGCAGCGTAGGTGGGGCGGTGGGCTACACCTTC. Amino acids: CASSVGGAVGYTF.

Only one count was recorded for this clone. This sequence joins TRBV5-4 and TRBJ2-7; perhaps TRBD2 as D (5 bases). Germline V gene lookup returns CDR1 SGHNT and CDR2 YYREEE (reference sequence). V lost 3 bases to trimming and J lost 4 bases, with 8 bases between them. This CDR3 contains 12 residues. CDR3 nucleotides: TGTGCCAGCAGCTCGGACTCTTACGAGCAGTACTTC. Its translation is CASSSDSYEQYF.

J is TRBJ2-3 and V is TRBV30; D unresolved. In germline, CDR1 is GTSNPN, CDR2 SVGIG (reference sequence). The germline V and J ends were trimmed by 4 bases and 6 bases, with 8 bases remaining between them. The CDR3 spans 11 residues. In DNA, the CDR3 is TGTGCCTGGACAGATCGCGATACGCAGTATTTT. It encodes CAWTDRDTQYF.

This chain links TRBV28 with TRBJ2-7, with a weak D call TRBD2 (6 bases). CDR3 length equals 15 residues. Trimming took off 6 bases at V and 3 bases at J, with 18 bases between the two ends. In germline, CDR1 is MDHEN, CDR2 SYDVKM. The CDR3 DNA reads as TGTGCCAGCAGCTCCCGCCGGGACTCTCACTACGAGCAGTACTTC. Its translation is CASSSRRDSHYEQYF.

The CDR3 DNA reads as TGTGCCAGTAGTACCCCGGGACACCTCACCGGGGAGCTGTTTTTT. Protein sequence: CASSTPGHLTGELFF. The chain recombines TRBV19 with TRBJ2-2, with a possible D match to TRBD1 (6 bases). Per the germline V gene, CDR1 is LNHDA and CDR2 is SQIVND (reference sequence). Deletions cut 4 bases from V and 4 bases from J, with 13 bases between. The CDR3 is 15 residues long.

This rearrangement joins TRBV7-9 to TRBJ2-5, with 9 bases aligning to TRBD2. The DNA end is a closer match to TRBJ2-7, so the J assignment may be wrong. This CDR3 has 15 amino acids. CDR1 is SEHNR, CDR2 FQNEAQ, per germline (reference sequence). The DNA of the CDR3 is TGTGCCAGCAGCTTCAGAGCGGGAGGAAATAGCGAGCAGTACTTC. This codes for CASSFRAGGNSEQYF.

This clone was seen only a few times. The chain couples TRBV10-3 to TRBJ1-1; possibly TRBD1 for D (6 bases). V lost 4 bases to trimming and J lost 2 bases, with 11 bases between them. Germline V gene sequence: CDR1 ENHRY, CDR2 SYGVKD. This CDR3 comprises 14 residues. The CDR3 reads CAISAGQPNTEAFF. The CDR3 DNA reads as TGTGCCATCAGTGCAGGACAGCCAAACACTGAAGCTTTCTTT.